This T cell receptor beta chain was sequenced during a study of T cell changes during pregnancy in multiple sclerosis. J was trimmed by 6 bases and V by 4 bases; bases with no gene match: 8. The CDR3 runs to 14 residues. Germline CDR1 reads SGHRS; CDR2 reads YFSETQ. Measured with immunoSEQ multiplex PCR; TCRdb has only the in-frame clones, and not every one. In the table there are more than 35,000 clones, over 90% of which are singletons. The chain couples TRBV5-1 to TRBJ1-1, with 8 positions matching TRBD1. This specimen was CD4+ T cells from peripheral blood mononuclear cells, taken in the second trimester of pregnancy. The TCR originated in a female donor with multiple sclerosis, enrolled in a pregnancy study. The DNA of the CDR3 is TGCGCCAGCAGCCCCACAGCGACAGGGGCTGAAGCTTTCTTT. Its protein product is CASSPTATGAEAFF. Together with reference TRBV5-1 and TRBJ1-1, the CDR3 gives the full variable domain: KAGVTQTPRYLIKTRGQQVTLSCSPISGHRSVSWYQQTPGQGLQFLFEYFSETQRNKGNFPGRFSGRQFSNSRSEMNVSTLELGDSALYLCASSPTATGAEAFFGQGTRLTVV.